This TCR beta chain was recovered during a study of identical twins. V was shortened by 2 bases and J by 3 bases, with 12 bases between the two germline ends. The CDR3 is 14 residues long. Germline V gives CDR1 DFQATT, CDR2 SNEGSKA (reference sequence). MiXCR, run by TCRdb on the 5' RACE reads, gives a single entry per CDR3 protein. This sample carries about 220,000 distinct CDR3 sequences, 6% to 8% of them seen once, and the ten largest clones take 5% to 6%. This clonotype was found many times. These data also formed part of another study, on yellow fever vaccine responses in identical twins. This second study notes: Reportedly, the response of twins' T cells to the vaccine seemed partly convergent, partly personalized.

Sequencing used CD8+ T cells sorted from blood. V and J are TRBV20-1 and TRBJ2-3; D remains unclear. This sequence was found in a woman aged 18-29 years in good health. The CDR3 spells CSARTGRETDTQYF. The CDR3 bases are TGCAGTGCTAGAACTGGAAGGGAAACAGATACGCAGTATTTT.